This T cell receptor (beta chain) derives from a study of human T cells and chemical hapten exposure. With 9 bases clipped from V and 5 bases from J, the junction kept 8 bases outside the gene matches. Germline V lookup: CDR1 MNHNS, CDR2 SASEGT. The CDR3 totals 14 residues. TCRdb redid the calling of the RACE reads with MiXCR, one entry per CDR3 protein. The repertoire holds tens of thousands of distinct CDR3 sequences, around 5.9% seen once, with 13% in the top ten. The time point denotes: healthy volunteer bleed at 6 weeks. Unfractionated whole blood yielded the extracted total RNA. The table lists this clonotype with a few counts.

This sequence was found in a human donor in good health. Some clones in this sample may be carry-over from other donors' samples. Sequenced: whole blood. This chain joins TRBV6-1 and TRBJ2-2, with TRBD1 identical over 8 bases. The CDR3 coding sequence is TGTGCCAGACAGGGGGTAGAGGGGACCGGGGAGCTGTTTTTT. This codes for CARQGVEGTGELFF.